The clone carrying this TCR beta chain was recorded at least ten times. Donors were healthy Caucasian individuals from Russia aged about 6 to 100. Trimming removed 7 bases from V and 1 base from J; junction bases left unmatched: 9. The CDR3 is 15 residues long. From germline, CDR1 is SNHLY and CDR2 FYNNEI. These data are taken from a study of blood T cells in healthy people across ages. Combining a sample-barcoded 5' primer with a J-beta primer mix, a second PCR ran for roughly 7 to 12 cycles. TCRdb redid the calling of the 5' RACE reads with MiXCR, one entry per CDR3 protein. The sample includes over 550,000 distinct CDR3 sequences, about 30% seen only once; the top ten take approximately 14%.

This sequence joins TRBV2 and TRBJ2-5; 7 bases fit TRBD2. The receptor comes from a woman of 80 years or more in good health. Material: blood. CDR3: CASNRDYLIQETQYF. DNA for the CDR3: TGTGCCAGCAACCGGGACTACTTAATCCAAGAGACCCAGTACTTC.